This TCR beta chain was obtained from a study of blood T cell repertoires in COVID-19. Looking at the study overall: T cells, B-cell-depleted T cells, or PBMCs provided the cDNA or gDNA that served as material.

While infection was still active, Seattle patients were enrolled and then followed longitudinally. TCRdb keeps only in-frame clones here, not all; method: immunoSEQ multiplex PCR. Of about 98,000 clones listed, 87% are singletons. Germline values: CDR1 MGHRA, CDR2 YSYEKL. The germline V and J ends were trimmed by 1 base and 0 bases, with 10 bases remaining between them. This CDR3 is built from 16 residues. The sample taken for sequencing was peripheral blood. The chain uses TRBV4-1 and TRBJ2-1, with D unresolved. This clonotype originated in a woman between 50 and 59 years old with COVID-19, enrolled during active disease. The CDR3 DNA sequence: TGCGCCAGCAGCCAAGTCTTCCTTAGCTCCTACAATGAGCAGTTCTTC. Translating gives CASSQVFLSSYNEQFF.